A selection of T cell receptor beta chains follows, all from one sample in a study of tumor-infiltrating lymphocytes in glioblastoma multiforme. TCRdb fed the multiplex PCR reads into MiXCR, producing one record per CDR3 protein. The sample lists 20,000 or so distinct CDR3 sequences; 55% to 70% were seen once. Source material: peripheral blood. All receptors come from a male donor with glioblastoma. Each CDR3 is given with its conserved first and last residue. Clone size is not always given. Where it is, it says once, few, many or a class for expanded clones.

clone size	V gene	J gene	CDR3 protein
few	TRBV20-1	TRBJ1-5	CSANPGHTNSNQPQHF
-	TRBV6-2/TRBV6-3	TRBJ2-7	CASSYRGGRTYEQYF
-	TRBV6-5	TRBJ2-5	CASTPGGVETQYF
large	TRBV11-3	TRBJ2-1	CASSLTSGNNEQFF
-	TRBV30	TRBJ1-2	CAWCGRDSQPYGYTF
-	TRBV20-1	TRBJ2-7	CSATPGSISYEQYF
once	TRBV11-3	TRBJ1-5	CASSSERTEWPRREPQHF
-	TRBV11-2	TRBJ2-3	CASSSLLMWADTQYF
few	TRBV7-9	TRBJ2-1	CASTPLVGGSYNEQFF
-	TRBV20-1	TRBJ1-4	CSASSPNENPFF
-	TRBV20-1	TRBJ1-4	CSARDGGEGYEKLFF
-	TRBV11-2	TRBJ1-1	CASRAILGVGNTEAFF
few	TRBV20-1	TRBJ2-1	CSAPRTGGFDEQFF
-	TRBV11-2	TRBJ2-7	CASSLDLSGDRAYERYF
-	TRBV7-3	TRBJ2-7	CASSSEEGVPYEQYF
-	TRBV12-3/TRBV12-4	TRBJ2-2	CASSQGPKGTRELFF